Reported below is one TCR beta chain. Its antigen is as yet unknown. These data originate in a study of early stage breast cancer tumors. Study context: The ER+/PR+/HER2- tumors included roughly eight ductal and four lobular carcinomas.

Generated by immunoSEQ multiplex PCR, the TCRdb table keeps only in-frame clones and is missing some. The repertoire holds 60,000 to 75,000 clones, with 80% as singletons. CDR3 size: 10 residues. Germline V CDR1 and CDR2: SNHLY, FYNNEI. The V and J ends lost 7 bases and 10 bases respectively, with 9 bases between them. Broader study findings: Compared with adjacent normal breast tissue, tumors showed around 2.5-fold greater T cell density and higher clonality. Enriched TCRB sequences shared across patients were mostly commonly generated sequences.

The chain employs TRBV2 and TRBJ2-3, with D perhaps TRBD2 (6 bases). Sequencing was carried out using blood. The clonotype comes from a person aged 40 to 50 with breast cancer. CDR3 protein: CASKGGPQYF. CDR3 sequence (DNA): TGTGCCAGCAAGGGAGGTCCGCAGTATTTT.